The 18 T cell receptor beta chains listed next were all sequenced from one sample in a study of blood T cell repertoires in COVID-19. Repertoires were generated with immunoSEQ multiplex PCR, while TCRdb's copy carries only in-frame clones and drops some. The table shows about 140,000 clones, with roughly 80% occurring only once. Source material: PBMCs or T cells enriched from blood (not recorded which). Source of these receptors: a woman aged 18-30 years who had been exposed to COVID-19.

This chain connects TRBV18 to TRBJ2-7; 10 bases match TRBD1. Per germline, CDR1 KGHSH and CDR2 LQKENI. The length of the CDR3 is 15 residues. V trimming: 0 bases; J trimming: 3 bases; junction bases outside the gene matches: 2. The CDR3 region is CASSPPGQGLYEQYF. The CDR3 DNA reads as TGTGCCAGCTCACCACCGGGACAGGGGCTCTACGAGCAGTACTTC.

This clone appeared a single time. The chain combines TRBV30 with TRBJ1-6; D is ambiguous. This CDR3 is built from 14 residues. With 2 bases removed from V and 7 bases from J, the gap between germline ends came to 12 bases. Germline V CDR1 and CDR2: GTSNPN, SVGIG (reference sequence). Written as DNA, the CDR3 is TGTGCCTGGAGTCCGTTACTGGTGAATTCACCCCTCCACTTT. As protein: CAWSPLLVNSPLHF.

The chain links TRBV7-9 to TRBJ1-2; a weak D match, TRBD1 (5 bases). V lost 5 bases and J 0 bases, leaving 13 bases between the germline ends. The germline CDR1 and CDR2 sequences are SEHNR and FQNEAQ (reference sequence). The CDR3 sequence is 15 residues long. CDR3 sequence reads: CASSPPGLSNYGYTF. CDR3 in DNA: TGTGCCAGCAGCCCCCCGGGACTGTCTAACTATGGCTACACCTTC. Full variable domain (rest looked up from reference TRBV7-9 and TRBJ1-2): DTGVSQNPRHKITKRGQNVTFRCDPISEHNRLYWYRQTLGQGPEFLTYFQNEAQLEKSRLLSDRFSAERPKGSFSTLEIQRTEQGDSAMYLCASSPPGLSNYGYTFGSGTRLTVV.

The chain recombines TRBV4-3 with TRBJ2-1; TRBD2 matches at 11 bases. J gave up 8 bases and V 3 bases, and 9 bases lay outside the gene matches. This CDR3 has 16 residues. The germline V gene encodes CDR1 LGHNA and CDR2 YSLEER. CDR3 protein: CASSQDGTSGGDEQFF. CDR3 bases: TGCGCCAGCAGCCAGGACGGGACTAGCGGAGGCGATGAGCAGTTCTTC.

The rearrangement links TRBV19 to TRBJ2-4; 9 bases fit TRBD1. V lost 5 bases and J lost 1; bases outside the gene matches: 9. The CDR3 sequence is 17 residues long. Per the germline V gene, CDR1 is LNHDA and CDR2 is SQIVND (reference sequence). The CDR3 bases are TGTGCCAGTAGTGATTACAGGGGGCGCGGGGCCAAAAACATTCAGTACTTC. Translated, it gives CASSDYRGRGAKNIQYF.

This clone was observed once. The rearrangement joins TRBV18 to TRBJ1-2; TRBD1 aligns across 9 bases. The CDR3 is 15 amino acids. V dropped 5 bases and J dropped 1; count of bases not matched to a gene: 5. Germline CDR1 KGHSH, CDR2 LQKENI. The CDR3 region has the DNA TGTGCCAGCTCAACGACAGGGGGGATTAACTATGGCTACACCTTC. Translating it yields CASSTTGGINYGYTF.

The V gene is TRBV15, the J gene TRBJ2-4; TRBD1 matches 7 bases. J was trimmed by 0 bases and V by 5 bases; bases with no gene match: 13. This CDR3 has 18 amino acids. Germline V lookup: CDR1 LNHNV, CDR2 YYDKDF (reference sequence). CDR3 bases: TGTGCCACCAGCGGTTACAAACAGGGACAGCTAGCCAAAAACATTCAGTACTTC. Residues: CATSGYKQGQLAKNIQYF.

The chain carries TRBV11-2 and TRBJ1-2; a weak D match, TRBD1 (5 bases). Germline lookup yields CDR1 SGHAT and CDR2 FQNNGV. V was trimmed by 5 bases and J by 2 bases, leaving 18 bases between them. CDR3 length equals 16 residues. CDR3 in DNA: TGTGCCAGCAGCCCTCGGGGACGGGAGGAGAACTATGGCTACACCTTC. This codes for CASSPRGREENYGYTF.

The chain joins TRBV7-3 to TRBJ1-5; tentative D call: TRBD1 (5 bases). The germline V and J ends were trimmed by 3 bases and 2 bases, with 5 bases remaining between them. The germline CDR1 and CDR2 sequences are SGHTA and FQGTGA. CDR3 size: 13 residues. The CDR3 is CASSLTGNQPQHF. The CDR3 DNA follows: TGTGCCAGCAGCTTGACAGGCAATCAGCCCCAGCATTTT. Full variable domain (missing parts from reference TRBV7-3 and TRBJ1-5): GAGVSQTPSNKVTEKGKYVELRCDPISGHTALYWYRQSLGQGPEFLIYFQGTGAADDSGLPNDRFFAVRPEGSVSTLKIQRTERGDSAVYLCASSLTGNQPQHFGDGTRLSIL.

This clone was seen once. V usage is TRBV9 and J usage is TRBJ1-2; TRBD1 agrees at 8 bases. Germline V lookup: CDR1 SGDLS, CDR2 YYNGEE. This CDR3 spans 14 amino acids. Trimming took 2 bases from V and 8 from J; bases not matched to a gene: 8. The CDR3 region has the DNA TGTGCCAGCAGCGTCATCGACAGGGGAGGCGGCTACACCTTC. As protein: CASSVIDRGGGYTF.

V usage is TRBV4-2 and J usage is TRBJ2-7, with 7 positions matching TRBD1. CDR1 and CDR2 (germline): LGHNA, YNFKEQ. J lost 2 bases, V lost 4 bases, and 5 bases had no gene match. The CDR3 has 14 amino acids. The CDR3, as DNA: TGTGCCAGCAGCCCTGACAGGGAACCCTACGAGCAGTACTTC. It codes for CASSPDREPYEQYF.

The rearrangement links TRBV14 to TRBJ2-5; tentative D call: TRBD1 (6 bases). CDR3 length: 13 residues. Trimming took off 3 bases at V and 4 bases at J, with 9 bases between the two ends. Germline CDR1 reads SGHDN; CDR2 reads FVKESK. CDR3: CASSQGARETQYF. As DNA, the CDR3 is TGTGCCAGCAGCCAGGGGGCACGAGAGACCCAGTACTTC.

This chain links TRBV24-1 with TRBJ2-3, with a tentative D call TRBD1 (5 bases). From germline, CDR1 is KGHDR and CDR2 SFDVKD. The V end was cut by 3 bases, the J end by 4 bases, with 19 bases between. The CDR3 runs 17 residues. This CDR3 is CATSDRASVQGADTQYF. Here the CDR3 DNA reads TGTGCCACCAGTGATCGCGCATCGGTGCAGGGCGCAGATACGCAGTATTTT.

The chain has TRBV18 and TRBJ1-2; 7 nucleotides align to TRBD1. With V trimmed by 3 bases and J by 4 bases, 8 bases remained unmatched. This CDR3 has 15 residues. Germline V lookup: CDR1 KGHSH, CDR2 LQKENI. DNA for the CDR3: TGTGCCAGCTCACCGGAACAGGGGACGGCCTATGGCTACACCTTC. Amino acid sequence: CASSPEQGTAYGYTF.

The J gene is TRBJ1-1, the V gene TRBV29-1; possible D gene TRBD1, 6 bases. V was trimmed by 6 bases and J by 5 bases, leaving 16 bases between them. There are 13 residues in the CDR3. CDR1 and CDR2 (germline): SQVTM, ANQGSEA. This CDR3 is CSVVSRGWTEAFF. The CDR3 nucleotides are TGCAGCGTGGTCTCCAGGGGTTGGACTGAAGCTTTCTTT.

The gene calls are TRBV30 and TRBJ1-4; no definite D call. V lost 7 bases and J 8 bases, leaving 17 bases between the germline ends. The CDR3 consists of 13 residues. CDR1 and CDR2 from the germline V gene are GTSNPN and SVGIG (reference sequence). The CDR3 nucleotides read TGTGCCTCAACATTGGCACAGTCAGAAAAACTGTTTTTT. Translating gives CASTLAQSEKLFF.

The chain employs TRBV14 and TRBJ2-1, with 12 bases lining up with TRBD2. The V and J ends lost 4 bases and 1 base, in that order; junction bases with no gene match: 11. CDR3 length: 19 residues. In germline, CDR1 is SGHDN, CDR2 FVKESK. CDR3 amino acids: CASSPDGGLAGWSYNEQFF. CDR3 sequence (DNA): TGTGCCAGCAGCCCGGACGGAGGACTAGCGGGATGGTCCTACAATGAGCAGTTCTTC. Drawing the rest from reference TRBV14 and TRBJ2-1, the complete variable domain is EAGVTQFPSHSVIEKGQTVTLRCDPISGHDNLYWYRRVMGKEIKFLLHFVKESKQDESGMPNNRFLAERTGGTYSTLKVQPAELEDSGVYFCASSPDGGLAGWSYNEQFFGPGTRLTVL.

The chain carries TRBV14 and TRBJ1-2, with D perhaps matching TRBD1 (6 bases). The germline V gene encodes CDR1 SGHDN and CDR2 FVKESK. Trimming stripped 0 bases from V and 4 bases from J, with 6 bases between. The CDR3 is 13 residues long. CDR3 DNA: TGTGCCAGCAGCCAAGAGACAGGCTATGGCTACACCTTC. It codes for CASSQETGYGYTF.